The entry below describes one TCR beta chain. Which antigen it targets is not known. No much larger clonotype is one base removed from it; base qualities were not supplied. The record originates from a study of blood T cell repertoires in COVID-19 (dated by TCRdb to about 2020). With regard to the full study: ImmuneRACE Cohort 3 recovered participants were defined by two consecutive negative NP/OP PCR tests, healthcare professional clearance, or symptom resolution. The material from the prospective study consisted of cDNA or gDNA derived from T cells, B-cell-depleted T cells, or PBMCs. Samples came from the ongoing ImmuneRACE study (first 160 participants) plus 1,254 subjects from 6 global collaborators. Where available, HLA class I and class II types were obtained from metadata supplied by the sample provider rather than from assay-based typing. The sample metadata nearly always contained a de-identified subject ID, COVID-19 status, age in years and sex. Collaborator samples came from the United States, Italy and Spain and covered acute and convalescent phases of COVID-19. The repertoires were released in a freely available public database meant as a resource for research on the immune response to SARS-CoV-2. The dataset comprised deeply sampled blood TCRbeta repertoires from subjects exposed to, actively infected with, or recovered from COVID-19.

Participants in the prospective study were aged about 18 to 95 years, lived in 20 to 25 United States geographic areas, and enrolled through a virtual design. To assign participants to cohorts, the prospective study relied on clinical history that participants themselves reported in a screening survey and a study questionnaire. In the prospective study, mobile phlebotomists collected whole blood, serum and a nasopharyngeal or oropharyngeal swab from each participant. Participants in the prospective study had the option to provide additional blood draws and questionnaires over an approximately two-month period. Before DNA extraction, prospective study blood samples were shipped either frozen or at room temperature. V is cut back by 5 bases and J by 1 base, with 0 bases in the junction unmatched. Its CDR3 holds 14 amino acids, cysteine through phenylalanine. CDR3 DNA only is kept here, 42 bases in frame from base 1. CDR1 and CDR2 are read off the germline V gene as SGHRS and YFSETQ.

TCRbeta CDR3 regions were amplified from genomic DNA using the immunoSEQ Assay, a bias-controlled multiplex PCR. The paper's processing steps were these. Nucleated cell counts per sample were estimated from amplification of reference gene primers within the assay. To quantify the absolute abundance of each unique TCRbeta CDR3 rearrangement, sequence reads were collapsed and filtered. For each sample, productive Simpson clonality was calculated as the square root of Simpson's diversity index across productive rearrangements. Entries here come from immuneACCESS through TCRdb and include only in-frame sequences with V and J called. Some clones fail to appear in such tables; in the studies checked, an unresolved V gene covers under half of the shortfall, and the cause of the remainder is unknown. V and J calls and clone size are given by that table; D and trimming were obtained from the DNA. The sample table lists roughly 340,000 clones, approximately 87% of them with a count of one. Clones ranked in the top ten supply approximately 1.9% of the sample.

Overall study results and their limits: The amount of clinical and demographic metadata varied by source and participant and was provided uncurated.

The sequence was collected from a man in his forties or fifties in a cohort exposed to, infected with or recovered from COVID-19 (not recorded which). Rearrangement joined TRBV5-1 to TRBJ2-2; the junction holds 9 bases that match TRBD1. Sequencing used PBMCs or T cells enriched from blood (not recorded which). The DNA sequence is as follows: TGCGCCAGCAGGGGACAGGGGAACACCGGGGAGCTGTTTTTT. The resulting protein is CASRGQGNTGELFF. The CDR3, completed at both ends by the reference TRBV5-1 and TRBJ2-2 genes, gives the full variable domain KAGVTQTPRYLIKTRGQQVTLSCSPISGHRSVSWYQQTPGQGLQFLFEYFSETQRNKGNFPGRFSGRQFSNSRSEMNVSTLELGDSALYLCASRGQGNTGELFFGEGSRLTVL.